One sample yielded the 4 T cell receptor beta chains listed below, sequenced in a study of T-cell memory formation after mild COVID-19 listed by TCRdb under 2021. Preparation of the library involved 5' RACE. For sequencing, an Illumina NovaSeq 6000 was employed. TCRdb trimmed the raw reads at Q25, called clones with MiXCR and kept productive beta chains. Each entry is one CDR3 protein sequence, shown with its most common DNA and genes. The sample has a few hundred thousand distinct CDR3 sequences on record, over 13% of them singletons. The ten largest account for around 22% of the sample. Sequenced: PBMCs or a T cell subset sorted from them (not recorded which). These receptors were taken from a man aged 18 to 30 who had mild COVID-19 (a few samples of this study predate the infection). The sample titles of this study are shuffled in the database, so cell type and time point are left out; the donor was told from shared clones.

This clonotype has a handful of counts. The chain joins TRBV4-1 to TRBJ2-1, with D possibly TRBD1 on 6 matching bases. The CDR3 is 15 residues long. Germline loops: CDR1 MGHRA, CDR2 YSYEKL. Trimming stripped 2 bases from V and 1 base from J, with 9 bases between. The CDR3 nucleotides read TGCGCCAGCAGCCAAACAGGGCTGTCCTACAATGAGCAGTTCTTC. Its translation: CASSQTGLSYNEQFF.

The V call is TRBV19, the J call TRBJ1-4; TRBD1 is a possible D gene (5 bases). V was pared by 4 bases and J by 5 bases, with 14 bases between. This CDR3 spans 15 amino acids. Germline V gene lookup returns CDR1 LNHDA and CDR2 SQIVND (reference sequence). CDR3 nucleotide sequence: TGTGCCAGTAGTAACCGACAGCTCCACAATGAAAAACTGTTTTTT. Protein product: CASSNRQLHNEKLFF.

A remark on this clonotype: Since a much larger clone is just one base distant, this may be a read error. The chain links TRBV7-2 to TRBJ1-5; no clear D. Germline loops: CDR1 SGHTA, CDR2 FQGNSA. This CDR3 comprises 13 residues. V was shortened by 1 base and J by 5 bases, with 6 bases between the two germline ends. The CDR3 DNA reads as TGTGCCAGCAGCTTAGAGATGGATCAGCCCCAGCATTTT. Amino acids: CASSLEMDQPQHF.

The CDR3 nucleotides are TGTGCCAGCAGCCAAGATACGGGAAGGCAGACCCAGTACTTC. This sequence encodes CASSQDTGRQTQYF. The J gene is TRBJ2-5, the V gene TRBV3-1; weak D call: TRBD2 (5 bases). The germline V gene encodes CDR1 LGHDT and CDR2 YNNKEL (reference sequence). Deletions cut 0 bases from V and 6 bases from J, with 11 bases between. This CDR3 has 14 amino acids.